This TCR beta chain came from a study of OX40 agonist ivuxolimab in advanced cancers. Overall study: Enrollees could have had prior anti-PD-1, anti-PD-L1 or anti-CTLA-4 therapy, which 35% to 40% had received. General study results and limits: In a subset of nonresponders, normalized T-cell clonal expansion was also low. With doses of 0.1 to 3.0 mg/kg, CD4+ and CD8+ blood T cells had undergone clonal expansion by week 6.

As for this clone: The target antigen is unknown.

On cycle 4 day 1 and cycle 7 day 1, as well as at baseline, blood was sampled. The method was immunoSEQ multiplex PCR; TCRdb's version includes in-frame clones alone and lacks a portion of them. The sample has approximately 81,000 clones, 86% seen once. The origin of this receptor is an adult with an advanced solid tumor such as melanoma, head and neck, liver or kidney cancer. Sequencing was performed on CD4+ or CD8+ T cells sorted from blood, taken in a trial of the OX40 agonist ivuxolimab.

This chain's CDR3 is CASSRALAFSSTDTQYF. The CDR3 coding sequence is TGCGCCAGCAGCCGCGCACTAGCATTTTCTAGCACAGATACGCAGTATTTT. The chain couples TRBV4-1 to TRBJ2-3, with D tentatively TRBD2 (6 bases). The germline V gene has CDR1 MGHRA and CDR2 YSYEKL. V shed 4 bases and J shed 0 bases, with 17 bases lying between them. The CDR3 consists of 17 residues.